This T cell receptor beta chain was identified during a study of blood T cell repertoires in COVID-19. Study overall: Researchers got acute and convalescent COVID-19 samples from the United States, Italy and Spain. The cDNA or gDNA used as material had been derived from T cells, B-cell-depleted T cells, or PBMCs.

The data were produced by immunoSEQ multiplex PCR, yet TCRdb's version contains in-frame clones alone and is incomplete. The profile covers approximately 210,000 clones, with around four fifths appearing a single time and less than 3.5% taken by the ten largest. Germline V gene sequence: CDR1 SGHDT, CDR2 YYEEEE. This CDR3 contains 17 residues. The V gene end was trimmed by 2 bases and the J gene end by 7 bases; junction bases not matched to a gene: 14. Sequences were obtained from peripheral blood. J is TRBJ2-1 and V is TRBV5-6; 8 bases map to TRBD2. This clonotype originated in a man between 50 and 59 years old with active or convalescent COVID-19. In DNA, the CDR3 is TGTGCCAGCAGCTTTTGGGGTCCGGGAGGGCCTAGAAATGAGCAGTTCTTC. It codes for CASSFWGPGGPRNEQFF.